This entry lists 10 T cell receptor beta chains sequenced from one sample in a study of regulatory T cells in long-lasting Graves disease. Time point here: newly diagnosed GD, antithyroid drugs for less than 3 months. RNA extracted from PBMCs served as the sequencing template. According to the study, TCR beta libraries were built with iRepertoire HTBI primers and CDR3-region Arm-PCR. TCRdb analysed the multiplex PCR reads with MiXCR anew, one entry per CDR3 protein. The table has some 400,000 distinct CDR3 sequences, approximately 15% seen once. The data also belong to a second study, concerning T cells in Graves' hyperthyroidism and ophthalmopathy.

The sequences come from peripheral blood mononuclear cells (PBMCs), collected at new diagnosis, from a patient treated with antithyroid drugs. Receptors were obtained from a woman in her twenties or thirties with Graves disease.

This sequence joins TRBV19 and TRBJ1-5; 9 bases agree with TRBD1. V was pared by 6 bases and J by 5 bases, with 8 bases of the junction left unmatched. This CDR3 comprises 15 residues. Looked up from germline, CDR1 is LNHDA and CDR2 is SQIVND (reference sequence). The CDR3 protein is CASSRDRVKYQPQHF. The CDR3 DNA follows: TGTGCCAGTAGCAGGGACAGGGTGAAATATCAGCCCCAGCATTTT.

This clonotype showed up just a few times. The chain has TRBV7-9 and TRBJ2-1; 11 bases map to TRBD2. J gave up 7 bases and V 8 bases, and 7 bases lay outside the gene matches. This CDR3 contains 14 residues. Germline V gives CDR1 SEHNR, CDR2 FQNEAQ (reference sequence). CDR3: CASVAGGPVNEQFF. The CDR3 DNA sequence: TGTGCCAGCGTAGCGGGAGGGCCCGTAAATGAGCAGTTCTTC.

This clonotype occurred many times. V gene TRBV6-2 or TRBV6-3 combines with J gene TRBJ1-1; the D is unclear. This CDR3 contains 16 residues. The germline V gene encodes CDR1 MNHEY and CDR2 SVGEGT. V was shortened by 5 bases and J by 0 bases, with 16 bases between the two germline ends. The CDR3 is CASSPPRRVMNTEAFF. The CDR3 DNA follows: TGTGCCAGCAGTCCGCCCCGAAGGGTGATGAACACTGAAGCTTTCTTT.

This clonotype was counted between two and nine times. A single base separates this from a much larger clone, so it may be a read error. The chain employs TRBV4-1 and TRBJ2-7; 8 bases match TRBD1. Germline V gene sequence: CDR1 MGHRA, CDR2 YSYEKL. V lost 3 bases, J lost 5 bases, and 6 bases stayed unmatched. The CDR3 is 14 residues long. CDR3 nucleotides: TGCGCCAGCAGCCACAGGACAGGGCCCAACGAGCAGTACTTC. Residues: CASSHRTGPNEQYF.

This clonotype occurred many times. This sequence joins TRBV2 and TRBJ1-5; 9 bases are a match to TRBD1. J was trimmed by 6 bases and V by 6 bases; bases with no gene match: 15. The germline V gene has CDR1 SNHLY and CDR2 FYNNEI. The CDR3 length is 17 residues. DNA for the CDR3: TGTGCCAGCAGGGGGACAGGGCAGTATAGTTCTCGTCAGCCCCAGCATTTT. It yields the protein CASRGTGQYSSRQPQHF.

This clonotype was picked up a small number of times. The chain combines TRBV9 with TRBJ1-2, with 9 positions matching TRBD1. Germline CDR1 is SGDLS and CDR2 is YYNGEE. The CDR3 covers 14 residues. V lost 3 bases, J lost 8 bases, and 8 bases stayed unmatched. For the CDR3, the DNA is TGTGCCAGCAGCGACCGAAACAGGGGGCAGGGCTACACCTTC. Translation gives CASSDRNRGQGYTF.

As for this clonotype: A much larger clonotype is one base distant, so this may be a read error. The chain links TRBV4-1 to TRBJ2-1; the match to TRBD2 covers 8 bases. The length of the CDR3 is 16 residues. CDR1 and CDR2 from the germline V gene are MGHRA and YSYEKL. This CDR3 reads CASSQGGGGLANGQFF. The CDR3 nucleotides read TGCGCCAGCAGCCAAGGTGGGGGCGGACTAGCCAATGGGCAGTTCTTC.

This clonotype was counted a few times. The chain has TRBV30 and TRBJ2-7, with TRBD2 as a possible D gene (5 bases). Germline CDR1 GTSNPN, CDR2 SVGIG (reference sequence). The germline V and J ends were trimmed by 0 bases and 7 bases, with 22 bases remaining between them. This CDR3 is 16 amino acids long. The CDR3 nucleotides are TGTGCCTGGAGTGTCACCCTAGTTCTCTCCTCGGGGGAGCAGTACTTC. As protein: CAWSVTLVLSSGEQYF. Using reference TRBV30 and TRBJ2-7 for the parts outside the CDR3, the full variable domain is SQTIHQWPATLVQPVGSPLSLECTVEGTSNPNLYWYRQAAGRGLQLLFYSVGIGQISSEVPQNLSASRPQDRQFILSSKKLLLSDSGFYLCAWSVTLVLSSGEQYFGPGTRLTVT.

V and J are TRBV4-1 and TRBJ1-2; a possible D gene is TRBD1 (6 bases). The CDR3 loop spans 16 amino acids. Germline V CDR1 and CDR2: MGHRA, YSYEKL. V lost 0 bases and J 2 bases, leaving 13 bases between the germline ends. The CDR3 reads CASSQDGYRANYGYTF. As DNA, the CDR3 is TGCGCCAGCAGCCAAGACGGATACAGGGCAAACTATGGCTACACCTTC.

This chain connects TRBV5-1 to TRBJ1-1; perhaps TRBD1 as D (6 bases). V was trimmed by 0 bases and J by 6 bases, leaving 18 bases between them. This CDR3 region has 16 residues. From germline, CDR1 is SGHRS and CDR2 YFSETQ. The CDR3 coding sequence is TGCGCCAGCAGCTTGGATTGGGCGGAGGGGGGATCTGAAGCTTTCTTT. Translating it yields CASSLDWAEGGSEAFF.